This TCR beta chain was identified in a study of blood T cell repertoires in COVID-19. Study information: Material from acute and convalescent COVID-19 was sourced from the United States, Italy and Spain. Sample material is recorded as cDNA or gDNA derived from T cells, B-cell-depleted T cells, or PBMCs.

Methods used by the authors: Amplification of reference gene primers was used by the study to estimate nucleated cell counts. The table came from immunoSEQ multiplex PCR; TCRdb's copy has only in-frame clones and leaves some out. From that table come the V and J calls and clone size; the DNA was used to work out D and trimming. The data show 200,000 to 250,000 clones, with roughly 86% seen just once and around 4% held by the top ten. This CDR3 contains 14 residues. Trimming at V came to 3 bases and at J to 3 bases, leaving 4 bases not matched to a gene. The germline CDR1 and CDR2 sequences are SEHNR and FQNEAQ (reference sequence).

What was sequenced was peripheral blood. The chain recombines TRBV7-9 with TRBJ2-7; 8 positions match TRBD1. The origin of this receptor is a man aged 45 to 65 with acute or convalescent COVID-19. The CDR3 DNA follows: TGTGCCAGCAGCTTGGGGACAGGAAACTACGAGCAGTACTTC. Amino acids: CASSLGTGNYEQYF.